Sequencing of this T cell receptor beta chain was carried out in a study of T cells expressing NK-cell markers. TCRdb re-called the 5' RACE reads; every CDR3 protein appears as one record, without DNA. This sample's table reports almost 450,000 distinct CDR3 sequences. To note about this clonotype: Its target is not known.

There are 14 residues in the CDR3. The germline gives CDR1 LGHNA, CDR2 YSLEER. General study points: Dominant NKG2C+ clonotype frequencies of roughly 1.0-7.5% of CD8+ T cells were measured in over five donors.

Sequencing was performed on blood T cells: a sorted CD56 or NKG2C T cell subset, CD4+ or CD8+ T cells, or bulk PBMC T cells (not recorded which). The sequence was obtained from a woman between 18 and 70 years old in good health. The genes are TRBV4-3 and TRBJ2-4; TCRdb's D call of TRBD1 is untestable without DNA. This CDR3 is CASSRRTGGNIQYF.